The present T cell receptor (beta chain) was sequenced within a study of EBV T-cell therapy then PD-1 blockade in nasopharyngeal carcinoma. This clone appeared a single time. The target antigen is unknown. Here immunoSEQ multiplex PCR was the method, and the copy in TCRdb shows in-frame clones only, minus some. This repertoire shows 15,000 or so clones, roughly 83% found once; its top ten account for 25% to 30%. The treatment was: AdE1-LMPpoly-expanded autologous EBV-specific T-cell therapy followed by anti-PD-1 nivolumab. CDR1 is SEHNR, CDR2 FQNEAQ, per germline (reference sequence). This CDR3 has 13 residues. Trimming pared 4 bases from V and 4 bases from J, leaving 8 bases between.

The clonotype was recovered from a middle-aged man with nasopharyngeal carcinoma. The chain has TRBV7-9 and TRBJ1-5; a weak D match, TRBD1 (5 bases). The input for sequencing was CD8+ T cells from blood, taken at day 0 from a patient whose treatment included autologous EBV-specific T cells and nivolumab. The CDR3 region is CASSWGGNQPQHF. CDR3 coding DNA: TGTGCCAGCAGCTGGGGGGGGAATCAGCCCCAGCATTTT.